The rows below give T cell receptor beta chains drawn from one sample of a study of T cell responses to AZD1222 COVID-19 vaccine. Assay: immunoSEQ multiplex PCR; the TCRdb copy retains only in-frame clones and omits some. The sample carries 90,000 to 120,000 clones, around nine tenths recorded once. The source was peripheral blood, collected on day 0 of AZD1222 vaccination. Receptor source: an adult in good health. Both conserved end residues are part of each CDR3. A D gene is named only where the DNA matches it firmly.

length: 14
V: TRBV6-5
D: -
J: TRBJ1-1
CDR3: CASSLDGHYTEAFF

length: 15
V: TRBV21-1
D: -
J: TRBJ2-2
CDR3: CATSDGLAYTGELFF

length: 16
V: TRBV9
D: -
J: TRBJ1-3
CDR3: CASSPRGGAGRNTIYF

length: 13
V: TRBV4-2
D: -
J: TRBJ2-7
CDR3: CASSQGRAYEQYF

length: 16
V: TRBV7-3
D: TRBD1
J: TRBJ1-1
CDR3: CASSPLARTGHTEAFF

length: 16
V: TRBV3-1/TRBV3-2
D: -
J: TRBJ2-2
CDR3: CASSQDSRPNTGELFF

length: 15
V: TRBV30
D: TRBD2
J: TRBJ2-5
CDR3: CAWSVTLRGGETQYF

length: 22
V: TRBV4-2
D: -
J: TRBJ1-1
CDR3: CASSQFTPEVSGPRGMNTEAFF

length: 15
V: TRBV11-2
D: -
J: TRBJ2-7
CDR3: CASSLFPRRGDEQYF

length: 14
V: TRBV10-2
D: -
J: TRBJ1-2
CDR3: CASSLVQMNYGYTF

length: 14
V: TRBV6-5
D: -
J: TRBJ1-3
CDR3: CASSQQASGNTIYF

length: 14
V: TRBV14
D: -
J: TRBJ2-3
CDR3: CASSQGGPSDTQYF

length: 15
V: TRBV6-6
D: TRBD1
J: TRBJ1-4
CDR3: CASSGQGSLNEKLFF

length: 18
V: TRBV7-6
D: TRBD2
J: TRBJ2-2
CDR3: CASSLNPDGGGLAGELFF

length: 15
V: TRBV11-2
D: TRBD1
J: TRBJ2-5
CDR3: CASSLGGTDQETQYF

length: 14
V: TRBV19
D: TRBD1
J: TRBJ2-7
CDR3: CASTRTGGEYEQYF

length: 15
V: TRBV24-1
D: TRBD1
J: TRBJ1-1
CDR3: CATSDLGQGVSEAFF

length: 11
V: TRBV7-6
D: -
J: TRBJ1-2
CDR3: CASSSVYGYTF

length: 17
V: TRBV24-1
D: -
J: TRBJ1-3
CDR3: CATSDLVKGQAGNTIYF

length: 13
V: TRBV5-5
D: -
J: TRBJ2-2
CDR3: CASSDLEGGELFF

length: 11
V: TRBV7-9
D: -
J: TRBJ2-7
CDR3: CASSNPGEQYF

length: 17
V: TRBV11-2
D: TRBD1
J: TRBJ2-7
CDR3: CASSLDPGTALPYEQYF

length: 15
V: TRBV6-5
D: -
J: TRBJ1-5
CDR3: CASSYGGGDDQPQHF

length: 14
V: TRBV3-1/TRBV3-2
D: -
J: TRBJ1-5
CDR3: CASSHGTLRQPQHF

length: 15
V: TRBV5-4
D: TRBD1
J: TRBJ2-7
CDR3: CASSHNDREPYEQYF

length: 15
V: TRBV7-7
D: -
J: TRBJ2-2
CDR3: CASSLSGQNTGELFF

length: 11
V: TRBV6-5
D: TRBD1
J: TRBJ1-2
CDR3: CAGTAGYGYTF

length: 15
V: TRBV28
D: -
J: TRBJ1-1
CDR3: CASSFGRVWNTEAFF